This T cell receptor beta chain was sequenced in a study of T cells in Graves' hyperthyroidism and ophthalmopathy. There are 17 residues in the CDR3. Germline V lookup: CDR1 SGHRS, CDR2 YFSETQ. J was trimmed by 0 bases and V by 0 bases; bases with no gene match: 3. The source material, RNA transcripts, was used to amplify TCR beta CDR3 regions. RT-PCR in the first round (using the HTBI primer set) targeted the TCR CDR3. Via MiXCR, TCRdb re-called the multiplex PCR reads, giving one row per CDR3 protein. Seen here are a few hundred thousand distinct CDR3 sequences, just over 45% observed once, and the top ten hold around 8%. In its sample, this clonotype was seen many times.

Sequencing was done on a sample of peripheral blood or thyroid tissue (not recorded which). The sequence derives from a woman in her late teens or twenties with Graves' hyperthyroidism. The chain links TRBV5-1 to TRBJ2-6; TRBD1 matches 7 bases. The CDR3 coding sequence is TGCGCCAGCAGCTTGGGGGACAGCTACTCTGGGGCCAACGTCCTGACTTTC. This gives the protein CASSLGDSYSGANVLTF.